Below are 30 T cell receptor beta chains sequenced from a single sample in a study of chemoradiotherapy in HPV16-positive cancers. Here immunoSEQ multiplex PCR was the method, and the copy in TCRdb shows in-frame clones only, minus some. Among about 2,900 clones, around nine tenths were seen once, and the ten largest hold approximately 3.5%. The source material was tumor tissue, sampled from a patient who underwent chemoradiotherapy. The receptor set was obtained from a human donor with HPV-associated anogenital cancer.

The gene calls are TRBV11-1 and TRBJ2-7, with 11 bases that match TRBD1. Germline V gene sequence: CDR1 SGHAT, CDR2 FQDESV (reference sequence). This CDR3 is 17 amino acids long. Trimming removed 1 base from V and 5 bases from J; junction bases left unmatched: 10. CDR3 sequence reads: CASSLDPGQGGMHEQYF. CDR3 DNA sequence: TGTGCCAGCAGCTTAGACCCGGGACAGGGGGGAATGCACGAGCAGTACTTC.

The gene calls are TRBV6-1 and TRBJ2-3, with TRBD2 identical over 11 bases. Germline CDR1 is MNHNS and CDR2 is SASEGT. The CDR3 totals 14 residues. V shed 7 bases, J shed 2 bases, and the junction held 2 bases outside the gene matches. The CDR3: CASKGLAVTDTQYF. In DNA form, the CDR3 reads TGTGCCAGCAAGGGACTAGCGGTCACAGATACGCAGTATTTT.

This rearrangement joins TRBV7-9 to TRBJ1-2, with TRBD1 identical over 7 bases. This CDR3 is 14 amino acids long. CDR1 is SEHNR and CDR2 is FQNEAQ in the germline V gene (reference sequence). V was clipped by 5 bases and J by 5 bases; unmatched bases: 8. The CDR3 reads CASSPGTELYGYTF. The CDR3 coding sequence is TGTGCCAGCAGCCCCGGGACAGAACTTTATGGCTACACCTTC. Based on the CDR3 plus reference TRBV7-9 and TRBJ1-2, the full variable domain is DTGVSQNPRHKITKRGQNVTFRCDPISEHNRLYWYRQTLGQGPEFLTYFQNEAQLEKSRLLSDRFSAERPKGSFSTLEIQRTEQGDSAMYLCASSPGTELYGYTFGSGTRLTVV.

This clone has more than one count but fewer than ten. The rearrangement joins TRBV2 to TRBJ1-3; D uncertain. V was cut by 4 bases and J by 2 bases, with 6 bases left in between. The CDR3 totals 13 residues. CDR1 is SNHLY, CDR2 FYNNEI, per germline. CDR3 coding DNA: TGTGCCAGCAGTGGGGGAACTGGAAACACCATATATTTT. This encodes CASSGGTGNTIYF.

The V gene is TRBV30, the J gene TRBJ2-1; 12 nucleotides agree with TRBD2. This CDR3 contains 13 residues. Per the germline V gene, CDR1 is GTSNPN and CDR2 is SVGIG (reference sequence). The V segment lost 3 bases and the J segment 10 bases; nucleotides outside the gene matches: 4. In nucleotides, the CDR3 is TGTGCCTGGAGCACTAGCGGGAGGCGGGAGCAGTTCTTC. Amino acids: CAWSTSGRREQFF.

The chain carries TRBV7-9 and TRBJ2-2, with D possibly being TRBD2 (6 bases). The CDR3 runs to 15 residues. V shed 6 bases and J shed 3 bases, with 14 bases lying between them. Germline lookup yields CDR1 SEHNR and CDR2 FQNEAQ (reference sequence). The CDR3 here is CASSSPSGYTGELFF. CDR3 DNA sequence: TGTGCCAGCAGTTCCCCAAGCGGGTACACCGGGGAGCTGTTTTTT. Variable domain in full (rest from reference TRBV7-9 and TRBJ2-2): DTGVSQNPRHKITKRGQNVTFRCDPISEHNRLYWYRQTLGQGPEFLTYFQNEAQLEKSRLLSDRFSAERPKGSFSTLEIQRTEQGDSAMYLCASSSPSGYTGELFFGEGSRLTVL.

This rearrangement joins TRBV6-4 to TRBJ2-3; D may match TRBD1 or TRBD2 (5 bases each). The ends were cut back, 4 bases at V and 0 bases at J, with 5 bases in the middle. Germline V gene sequence: CDR1 MRHNA, CDR2 SNTAGT. The CDR3 sequence is 13 residues long. CDR3 sequence: CASSGDSTDTQYF. In DNA form, the CDR3 reads TGTGCCAGCAGTGGGGACAGCACAGATACGCAGTATTTT.

In its sample, this clone was seen once. The chain combines TRBV7-9 with TRBJ2-7; no definite D call. Trimming took off 5 bases at V and 5 bases at J, with 10 bases between the two ends. There are 12 residues in the CDR3. CDR1 is SEHNR, CDR2 FQNEAQ, per germline (reference sequence). The CDR3 nucleotides are TGTGCCAGCAGCCCCAGGCTCGACGAGCAGTACTTC. It encodes CASSPRLDEQYF.

The V gene is TRBV6-4, the J gene TRBJ2-1; TRBD1 matches 7 bases. This CDR3 region has 17 residues. Trimming cost V 2 bases and J 4 bases; bases outside gene matches: 11. From germline, CDR1 is MRHNA and CDR2 SNTAGT. CDR3 bases: TGTGCCAGCAGTGACGTTCCCCGGGACAGACTATACAATGAGCAGTTCTTC. Residues: CASSDVPRDRLYNEQFF.

The chain couples TRBV13 to TRBJ2-5, with D uncertain. The CDR3 spans 14 residues. Trimming took off 1 base at V and 1 base at J, with 7 bases between the two ends. CDR1 and CDR2 (germline): PRHDT, FYEKMQ (reference sequence). CDR3 bases: TGTGCCAGCAGCTTAGCGCGCATCCAAGAGACCCAGTACTTC. Residues: CASSLARIQETQYF.

The chain employs TRBV5-4 and TRBJ2-1; 16 bases match TRBD2. Germline CDR1 SGHNT, CDR2 YYREEE (reference sequence). V was pared by 10 bases and J by 4 bases, with 14 bases of the junction left unmatched. The CDR3 contains 18 residues. CDR3 bases: TGTGCCTACATCACCGGGACTAGCGGGAGGGCTTGGTACAATGAGCAGTTCTTC. It specifies CAYITGTSGRAWYNEQFF.

This clone was detected only a few times. The rearrangement uses TRBV19 and TRBJ2-3; TRBD2 is a possible D gene (5 bases). CDR3 length equals 16 residues. V lost 8 bases and J 0 bases, leaving 18 bases between the germline ends. Germline V gives CDR1 LNHDA, CDR2 SQIVND (reference sequence). This CDR3 reads CASGSGNPPSTDTQYF. CDR3 in DNA: TGTGCCAGTGGGAGCGGAAACCCGCCTAGCACAGATACGCAGTATTTT.

The chain uses TRBV9 and TRBJ1-5; 9 bases line up with TRBD1. Germline CDR1 is SGDLS and CDR2 is YYNGEE. V dropped 4 bases and J dropped 1; count of bases not matched to a gene: 3. This CDR3 spans 15 amino acids. The CDR3 loop is CASSTGTGSNQPQHF. Here the CDR3 DNA reads TGTGCCAGCAGCACAGGGACAGGGAGCAATCAGCCCCAGCATTTT.

The CDR3 here is CASTRTGREDYGYTF. CDR3 sequence (DNA): TGTGCCAGCACTCGCACCGGGAGGGAGGACTATGGCTACACCTTC. The J gene is TRBJ1-2, the V gene TRBV28, with no clear D. The CDR3 has 15 residues. Trimming stripped 7 bases from V and 3 bases from J, with 18 bases between. The V gene's germline CDR1 is MDHEN and CDR2 SYDVKM.

This chain links TRBV7-2 with TRBJ1-2, with D perhaps matching TRBD1 (5 bases). The V gene lost 4 bases and the J gene lost 3 bases, with 12 bases spanning the gap. The CDR3 is 14 amino acids. CDR1 and CDR2 from the germline V gene are SGHTA and FQGNSA. As DNA, the CDR3 is TGTGCCAGCAGCTCGTCCCAGGGTCACTATGGCTACACCTTC. This translates into CASSSSQGHYGYTF.

V gene TRBV6-4 combines with J gene TRBJ2-6; maybe TRBD2 (5 bases). Trimming took off 6 bases at V and 0 bases at J, with 6 bases between the two ends. The V gene's germline CDR1 is MRHNA and CDR2 SNTAGT. CDR3 length equals 14 residues. For the CDR3, the DNA is TGTGCCAGCAGCCGGGACTCTGGGGCCAACGTCCTGACTTTC. Translated, it gives CASSRDSGANVLTF.

This chain uses TRBV9 with TRBJ2-1, with a tentative D call TRBD2 (7 bases). In germline, CDR1 is SGDLS, CDR2 YYNGEE. Deletions cut 0 bases from V and 4 bases from J, with 11 bases between. The CDR3 spans 15 residues. CDR3 loop: CASSVEGEGYNEQFF. Here the CDR3 DNA reads TGTGCCAGCAGCGTAGAGGGGGAGGGGTACAATGAGCAGTTCTTC.

J is TRBJ2-7 and V is TRBV21-1; the listed D gene, TRBD1, was not tested against the DNA. TRBV21-1 is recorded as a pseudogene. This CDR3 contains 14 residues. CDR3 coding DNA: TGTGCCAGCAGCGCGGGACAGGTGAACTACGAGCAGTACTTC. As protein: CASSAGQVNYEQYF.

The V call is TRBV4-1, the J call TRBJ1-1; a possible D gene is TRBD1 (5 bases). The CDR3 totals 14 residues. Germline lookup yields CDR1 MGHRA and CDR2 YSYEKL. Trimming stripped 4 bases from V and 1 base from J, with 10 bases between. CDR3 in amino acids: CASSLPRGNTEAFF. Here the CDR3 DNA reads TGCGCCAGCAGCCTCCCGAGGGGGAACACTGAAGCTTTCTTT.

The V call is TRBV18, the J call TRBJ1-2, with TRBD1 matching 9 bases. The trim removed 6 bases at V and 7 bases at J, leaving 3 bases unmatched. The V gene's germline CDR1 is KGHSH and CDR2 LQKENI. CDR3 length equals 12 residues. The CDR3 sequence: CASSVQGAGYTF. The CDR3 DNA reads TGTGCCAGCTCCGTACAGGGGGCTGGCTACACCTTC. Using reference TRBV18 and TRBJ1-2 for the parts outside the CDR3, the full variable domain is NAGVMQNPRHLVRRRGQEARLRCSPMKGHSHVYWYRQLPEEGLKFMVYLQKENIIDESGMPKERFSAEFPKEGPSILRIQQVVRGDSAAYFCASSVQGAGYTFGSGTRLTVV.

In DNA form, the CDR3 reads TGTGCCAGCAGCGAATCCGGGACGGGACTCTATGGCTACACCTTC. It encodes CASSESGTGLYGYTF. J is TRBJ1-2 and V is TRBV7-2, with D possibly being TRBD1 (5 bases). The CDR3 is 15 residues long. Deletions cut 5 bases from V and 4 bases from J, with 17 bases between. Germline values: CDR1 SGHTA, CDR2 FQGNSA.

The V call is TRBV6-1, the J call TRBJ2-3, with D uncertain. Germline CDR1 reads MNHNS; CDR2 reads SASEGT. This CDR3 contains 13 residues. Between the trimmed V and J ends, which lost 3 bases and 2 bases, there was a span of 6 bases. CDR3 region: CASSDGPTDTQYF. The CDR3 DNA reads as TGTGCCAGCAGTGACGGTCCCACAGATACGCAGTATTTT.

V and J are TRBV10-3 and TRBJ2-7; maybe TRBD1 (6 bases). The germline V and J ends were trimmed by 0 bases and 7 bases, with 16 bases remaining between them. The length of the CDR3 is 15 residues. The germline V gene has CDR1 ENHRY and CDR2 SYGVKD. CDR3 sequence (DNA): TGTGCCATCAGTGAGTCGAGGGGGATTCCGGAGGAGCAGTACTTC. This encodes CAISESRGIPEEQYF.

This sequence joins TRBV6-5 and TRBJ1-6; D is ambiguous. CDR3 size: 14 residues. CDR1 and CDR2 from the germline V gene are MNHEY and SVGAGI. V lost 0 bases and J lost 6, with 6 bases in between. As DNA, the CDR3 is TGTGCCAGCAGTTACTCCATCTTTAATTCACCCCTCCACTTT. This gives the protein CASSYSIFNSPLHF.

The rearrangement links TRBV7-2 to TRBJ1-6; D gene unclear. CDR1 and CDR2 from the germline V gene are SGHTA and FQGNSA. This CDR3 comprises 14 residues. CDR3 amino acids: CAVASGSNNSPLHF. The CDR3 nucleotides are TGTGCTGTTGCTTCAGGATCAAATAATTCACCCCTCCACTTT. The entire variable domain, with the rest obtained from reference TRBV7-2 and TRBJ1-6, is as follows: GAGVSQSPSNKVTEKGKDVELRCDPISGHTALYWYRQSLGQGLEFLIYFQGNSAPDKSGLPSDRFSAERTGGSVSTLTIQRTQQEDSAVYLCAVASGSNNSPLHFGNGTRLTVT.

The V and J genes are TRBV30 and TRBJ2-7; 7 nucleotides match TRBD1. The germline V gene encodes CDR1 GTSNPN and CDR2 SVGIG (reference sequence). The CDR3 has 12 residues. The V gene end was trimmed by 5 bases and the J gene end by 4 bases; junction bases not matched to a gene: 5. The CDR3 loop is CAWDRERYEQYF. The CDR3 nucleotides read TGTGCCTGGGACAGGGAGAGGTACGAGCAGTACTTC.

The chain links TRBV2 to TRBJ2-7; D is possibly TRBD1 or TRBD2 (5 bases each). The CDR3 totals 14 residues. Trimming cost V 8 bases and J 2 bases, with 16 bases left between them. Germline values: CDR1 SNHLY, CDR2 FYNNEI. The CDR3 protein is CASQDTGGAYEQYF. The CDR3 coding sequence is TGTGCCAGCCAGGACACAGGAGGCGCCTACGAGCAGTACTTC.

The chain carries TRBV6-1 and TRBJ2-7; 9 bases match TRBD2. The CDR3 totals 15 residues. V was clipped by 2 bases and J by 0 bases; unmatched bases: 2. Germline CDR1 is MNHNS and CDR2 is SASEGT. CDR3 amino acids: CASSEISGSSYEQYF. The CDR3 nucleotides are TGTGCCAGCAGTGAAATTAGCGGGAGCTCCTACGAGCAGTACTTC.

The V gene is TRBV30, the J gene TRBJ2-7; the match to TRBD2 covers 8 bases. Germline-derived CDR1 and CDR2 are GTSNPN and SVGIG (reference sequence). The CDR3 length is 14 residues. CDR3 nucleotide sequence: TGTGCAAGAAGCCGAGCGGGAGATGTCAACGAGCAGTACTTC. Its translation is CARSRAGDVNEQYF.

The V call is TRBV11-2, the J call TRBJ1-4; D is uncertain. The V gene's germline CDR1 is SGHAT and CDR2 FQNNGV. V lost 2 bases, J lost 4 bases, and 14 bases lay in between. The CDR3 sequence is 16 residues long. CDR3 sequence (DNA): TGTGCCAGCAGCTTAAGCCTCCCGACACGTAATGAAAAACTGTTTTTT. Its protein product is CASSLSLPTRNEKLFF.